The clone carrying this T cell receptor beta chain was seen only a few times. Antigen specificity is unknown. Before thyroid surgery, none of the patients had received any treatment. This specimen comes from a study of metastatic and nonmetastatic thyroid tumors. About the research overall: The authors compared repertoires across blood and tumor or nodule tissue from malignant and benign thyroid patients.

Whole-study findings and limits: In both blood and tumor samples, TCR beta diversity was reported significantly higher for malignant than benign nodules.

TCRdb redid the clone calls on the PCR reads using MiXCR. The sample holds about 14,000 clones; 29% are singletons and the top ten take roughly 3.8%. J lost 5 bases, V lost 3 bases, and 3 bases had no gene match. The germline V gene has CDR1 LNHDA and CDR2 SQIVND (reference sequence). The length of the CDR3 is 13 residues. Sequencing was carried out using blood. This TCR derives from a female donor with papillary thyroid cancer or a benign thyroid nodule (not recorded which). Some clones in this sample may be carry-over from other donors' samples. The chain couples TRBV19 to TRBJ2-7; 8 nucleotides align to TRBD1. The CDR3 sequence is CASSIVTGDEQYF. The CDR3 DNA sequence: TGTGCCAGTAGTATCGTGACAGGGGACGAGCAGTACTTC.